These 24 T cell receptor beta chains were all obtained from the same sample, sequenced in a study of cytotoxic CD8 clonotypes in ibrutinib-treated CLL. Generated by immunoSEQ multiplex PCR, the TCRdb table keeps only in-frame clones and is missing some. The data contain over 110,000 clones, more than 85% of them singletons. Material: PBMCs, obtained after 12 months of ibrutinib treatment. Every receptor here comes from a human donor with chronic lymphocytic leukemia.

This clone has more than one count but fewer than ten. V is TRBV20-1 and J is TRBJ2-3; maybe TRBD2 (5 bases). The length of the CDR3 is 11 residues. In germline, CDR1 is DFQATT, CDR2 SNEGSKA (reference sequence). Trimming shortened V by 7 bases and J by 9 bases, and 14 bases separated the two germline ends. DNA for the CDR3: TGCAGTGTTCAATCTGGAGGCACGCAGTATTTT. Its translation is CSVQSGGTQYF.

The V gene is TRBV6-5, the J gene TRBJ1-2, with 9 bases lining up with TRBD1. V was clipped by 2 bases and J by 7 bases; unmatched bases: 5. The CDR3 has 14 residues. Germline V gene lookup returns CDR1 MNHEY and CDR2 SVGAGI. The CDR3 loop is CASSYGRDRAGYTF. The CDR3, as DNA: TGTGCCAGCAGTTACGGTAGGGACAGGGCTGGCTACACCTTC.

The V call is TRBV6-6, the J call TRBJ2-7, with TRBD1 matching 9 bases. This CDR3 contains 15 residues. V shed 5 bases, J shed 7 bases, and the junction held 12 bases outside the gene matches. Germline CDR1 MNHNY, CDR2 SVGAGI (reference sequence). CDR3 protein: CASSPQTGGYGEQYF. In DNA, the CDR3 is TGTGCCAGCAGTCCCCAGACAGGGGGTTATGGAGAGCAGTACTTC.

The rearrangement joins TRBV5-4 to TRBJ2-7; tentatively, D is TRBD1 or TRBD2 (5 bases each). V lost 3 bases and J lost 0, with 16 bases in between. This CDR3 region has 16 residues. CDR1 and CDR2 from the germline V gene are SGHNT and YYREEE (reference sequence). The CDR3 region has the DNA TGTGCCAGCAGCTGGGGCGGCCAACTAGGCTCCTACGAGCAGTACTTC. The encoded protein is CASSWGGQLGSYEQYF. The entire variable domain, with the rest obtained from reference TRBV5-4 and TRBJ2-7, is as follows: ETGVTQSPTHLIKTRGQQVTLRCSSQSGHNTVSWYQQALGQGPQFIFQYYREEENGRGNFPPRFSGLQFPNYSSELNVNALELDDSALYLCASSWGGQLGSYEQYFGPGTRLTVT.

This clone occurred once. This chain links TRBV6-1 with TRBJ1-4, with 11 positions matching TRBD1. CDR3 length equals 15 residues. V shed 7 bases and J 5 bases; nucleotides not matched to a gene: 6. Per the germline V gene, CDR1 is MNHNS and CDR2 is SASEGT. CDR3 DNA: TGTGCCAGCATCTCCGGGACAGGGGGAAATGAAAAACTGTTTTTT. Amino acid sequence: CASISGTGGNEKLFF.

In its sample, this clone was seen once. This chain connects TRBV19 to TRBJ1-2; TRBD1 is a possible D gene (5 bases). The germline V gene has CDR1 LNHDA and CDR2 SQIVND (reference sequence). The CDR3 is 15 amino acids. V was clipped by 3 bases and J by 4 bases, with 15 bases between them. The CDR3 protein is CASSIFPPTVYGYTF. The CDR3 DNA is TGTGCCAGTAGTATTTTTCCGCCGACAGTCTATGGCTACACCTTC.

For the CDR3, the DNA is TGCGCCAGCAGTGAGGACCTCCCCGCTAGCCTGGGCGCAGATACGCAGTATTTT. The encoded protein is CASSEDLPASLGADTQYF. The rearrangement links TRBV10-1 to TRBJ2-3; tentative D call: TRBD2 (5 bases). The CDR3 contains 18 residues. V was shortened by 2 bases and J by 4 bases, with 22 bases between the two germline ends. Germline V gives CDR1 WNHNN, CDR2 SYGVQD (reference sequence).

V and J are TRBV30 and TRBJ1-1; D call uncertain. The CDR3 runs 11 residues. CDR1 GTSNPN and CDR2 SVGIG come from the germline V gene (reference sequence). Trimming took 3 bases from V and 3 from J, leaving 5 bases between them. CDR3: CAWRRYTEAFF. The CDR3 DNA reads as TGTGCCTGGAGGAGATACACTGAAGCTTTCTTT.

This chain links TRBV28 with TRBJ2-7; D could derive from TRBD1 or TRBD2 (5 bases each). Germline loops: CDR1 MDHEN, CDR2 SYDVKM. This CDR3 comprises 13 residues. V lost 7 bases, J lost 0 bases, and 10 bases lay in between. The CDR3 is CASMGPNSYEQYF. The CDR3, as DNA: TGTGCCAGCATGGGACCAAACTCCTACGAGCAGTACTTC.

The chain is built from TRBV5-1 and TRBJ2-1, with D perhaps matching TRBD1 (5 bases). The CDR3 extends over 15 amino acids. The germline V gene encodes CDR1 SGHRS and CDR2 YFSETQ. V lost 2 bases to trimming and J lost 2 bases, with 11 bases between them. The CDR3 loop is CASSFQGEPYNEQFF. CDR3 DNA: TGCGCCAGCAGCTTCCAAGGGGAACCCTACAATGAGCAGTTCTTC.

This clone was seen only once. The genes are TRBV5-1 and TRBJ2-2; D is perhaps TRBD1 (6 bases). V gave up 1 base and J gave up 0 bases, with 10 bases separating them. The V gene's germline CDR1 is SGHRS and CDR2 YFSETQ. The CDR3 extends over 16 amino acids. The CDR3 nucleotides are TGCGCCAGCAGCTTGACAGGGTCTACGAACACCGGGGAGCTGTTTTTT. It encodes CASSLTGSTNTGELFF.

The CDR3 nucleotides read TGTGCCAGCAGTTACTCCGGGACAGGAAACTACGAGCAGTACTTC. Translation gives CASSYSGTGNYEQYF. The chain is built from TRBV6-5 and TRBJ2-7, with 8 bases fitting TRBD1. The ends lost 0 bases at V and 3 bases at J; junction bases unmatched: 4. The CDR3 runs 15 residues. From germline, CDR1 is MNHEY and CDR2 SVGAGI.

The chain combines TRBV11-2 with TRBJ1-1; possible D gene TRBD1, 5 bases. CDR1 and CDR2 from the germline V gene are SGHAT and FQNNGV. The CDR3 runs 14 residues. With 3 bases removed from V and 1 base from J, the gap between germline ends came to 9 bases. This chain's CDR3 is CASSFGGKNTEAFF. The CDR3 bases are TGTGCCAGCAGCTTCGGGGGGAAGAACACTGAAGCTTTCTTT.

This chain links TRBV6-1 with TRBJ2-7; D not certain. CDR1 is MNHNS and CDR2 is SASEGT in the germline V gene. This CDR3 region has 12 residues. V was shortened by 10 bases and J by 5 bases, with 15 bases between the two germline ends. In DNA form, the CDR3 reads TGTGCCACCATAAGGTTGTGGAACGAGCAGTACTTC. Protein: CATIRLWNEQYF.

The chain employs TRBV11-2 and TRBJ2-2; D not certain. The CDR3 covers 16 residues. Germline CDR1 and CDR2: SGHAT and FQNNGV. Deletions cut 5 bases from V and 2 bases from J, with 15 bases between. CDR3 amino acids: CASSHIGVINTGELFF. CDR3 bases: TGTGCCAGCAGCCACATTGGAGTTATTAACACCGGGGAGCTGTTTTTT. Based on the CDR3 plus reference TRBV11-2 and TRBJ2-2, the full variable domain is EAGVAQSPRYKIIEKRQSVAFWCNPISGHATLYWYQQILGQGPKLLIQFQNNGVVDDSQLPKDRFSAERLKGVDSTLKIQPAKLEDSAVYLCASSHIGVINTGELFFGEGSRLTVL.

The CDR3 spells CASSDEGVSNQPQHF. Written as DNA, the CDR3 is TGTGCCAGCAGCGACGAGGGGGTTAGCAATCAGCCCCAGCATTTT. The chain carries TRBV19 and TRBJ1-5, with D possibly matching TRBD1 (6 bases). The V end lost 9 bases, the J end lost 0 bases, and 15 bases lay between the germline ends. In germline, CDR1 is LNHDA, CDR2 SQIVND (reference sequence). The CDR3 consists of 15 residues.

This CDR3 reads CASSQALAGSSYEQYF. The DNA for the CDR3 is TGCGCCAGCAGCCAAGCACTAGCGGGAAGCTCCTACGAGCAGTACTTC. This sequence joins TRBV4-1 and TRBJ2-7, with 10 bases that match TRBD2. The CDR3 runs 16 residues. Per the germline V gene, CDR1 is MGHRA and CDR2 is YSYEKL. J lost 0 bases, V lost 1 base, and 3 bases had no gene match.

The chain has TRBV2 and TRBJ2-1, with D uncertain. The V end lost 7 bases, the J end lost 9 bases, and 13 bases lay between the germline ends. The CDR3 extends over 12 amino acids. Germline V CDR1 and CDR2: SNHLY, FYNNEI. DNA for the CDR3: TGTGCCAGCACCCCCGACTCGAGTGAGCAGTTCTTC. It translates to CASTPDSSEQFF.

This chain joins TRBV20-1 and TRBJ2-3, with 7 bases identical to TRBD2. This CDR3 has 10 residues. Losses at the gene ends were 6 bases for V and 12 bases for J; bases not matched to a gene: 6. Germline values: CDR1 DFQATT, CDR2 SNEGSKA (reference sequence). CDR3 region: CSATSTTQYF. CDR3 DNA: TGCAGTGCGACTAGCACAACACAGTATTTT.

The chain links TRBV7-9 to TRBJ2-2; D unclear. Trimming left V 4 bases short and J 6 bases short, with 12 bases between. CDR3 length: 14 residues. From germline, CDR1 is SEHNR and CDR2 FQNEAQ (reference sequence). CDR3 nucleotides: TGTGCCAGCAGCTCGACGGGTTCTGCCGGGGAGCTGTTTTTT. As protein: CASSSTGSAGELFF.

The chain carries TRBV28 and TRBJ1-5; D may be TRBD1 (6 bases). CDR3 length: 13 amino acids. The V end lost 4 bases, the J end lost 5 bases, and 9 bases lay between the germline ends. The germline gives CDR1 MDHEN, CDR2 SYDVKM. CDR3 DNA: TGTGCCAGCAGTTCCCGGACAGATCAGCCCCAGCATTTT. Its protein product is CASSSRTDQPQHF.

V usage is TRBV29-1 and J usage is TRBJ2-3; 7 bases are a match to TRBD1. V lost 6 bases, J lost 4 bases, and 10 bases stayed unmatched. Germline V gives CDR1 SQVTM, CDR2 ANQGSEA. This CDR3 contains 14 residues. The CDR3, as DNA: TGCAGCGTGACAGGACTGACAGGGCCAGATACGCAGTATTTT. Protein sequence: CSVTGLTGPDTQYF.

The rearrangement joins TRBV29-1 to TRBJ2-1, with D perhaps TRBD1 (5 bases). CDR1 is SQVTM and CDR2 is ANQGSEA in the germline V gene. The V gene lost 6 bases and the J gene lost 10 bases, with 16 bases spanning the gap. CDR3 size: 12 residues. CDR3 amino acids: CSVQTVLTEQFF. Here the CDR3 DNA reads TGCAGCGTCCAGACAGTTCTCACCGAGCAGTTCTTC.

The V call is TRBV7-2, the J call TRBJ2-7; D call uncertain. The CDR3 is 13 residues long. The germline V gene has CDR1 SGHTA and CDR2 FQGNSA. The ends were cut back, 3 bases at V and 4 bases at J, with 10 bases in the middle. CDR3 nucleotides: TGTGCCAGCAGCTTCTTCGAGGATTACGAGCAGTACTTC. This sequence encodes CASSFFEDYEQYF. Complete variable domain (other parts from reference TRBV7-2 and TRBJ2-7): GAGVSQSPSNKVTEKGKDVELRCDPISGHTALYWYRQSLGQGLEFLIYFQGNSAPDKSGLPSDRFSAERTGGSVSTLTIQRTQQEDSAVYLCASSFFEDYEQYFGPGTRLTVT.